These 2 T cell receptor beta chains came from one sample sequenced in a study of blood T cells in healthy people across ages. The authors ran a second PCR of about 6 to 11 cycles using a sample-barcoded 5' primer and a J-beta primer mix. One entry per CDR3 protein results from TCRdb running MiXCR on the 5' RACE reads. The table shows around 750,000 distinct CDR3 sequences, with 53% occurring only once. Sequences were obtained from blood. The receptors stem from a man aged 80 or over in good health.

The genes are TRBV20-1 and TRBJ2-1; 12 bases match TRBD2. V was clipped by 0 bases and J by 5 bases; unmatched bases: 11. In germline, CDR1 is DFQATT, CDR2 SNEGSKA (reference sequence). This CDR3 contains 18 residues. CDR3 sequence (DNA): TGCAGTGCTAGAGAGCTAGCGGGAGGGGTGTCCGCCCACAATGAGCAGTTCTTC. This translates into CSARELAGGVSAHNEQFF.

This chain connects TRBV20-1 to TRBJ2-7, with 13 nucleotides matching TRBD2. The length of the CDR3 is 14 residues. Germline V lookup: CDR1 DFQATT, CDR2 SNEGSKA (reference sequence). J gave up 5 bases and V 3 bases, and 4 bases lay outside the gene matches. The CDR3 reads CSARGGLAGHEQYF. The CDR3 nucleotides are TGCAGTGCTAGGGGGGGACTAGCGGGACACGAGCAGTACTTC.